Included here is one T cell receptor (beta chain) sequence, with context. Antigen unknown. The data derive from a study of early T cells in non-severe SARS-CoV-2 infection. Study-level points and caveats: Clonotype matching in VDJdb favored anti-spike CD8 responses and did not capture private and CD4 specificities.

The CDR3 extends over 16 amino acids. Germline V gene lookup returns CDR1 SQVTM and CDR2 ANQGSEA. The ends were cut back, 4 bases at V and 2 bases at J, with 18 bases in the middle. TCRdb re-called the 5' RACE reads through MiXCR, storing one row per CDR3 protein. Here the sample spans more than 15,000 distinct CDR3 sequences, about 5.6% being singletons. Material: whole blood, obtained at baseline. V gene TRBV29-1 combines with J gene TRBJ2-1; D may be TRBD1 (6 bases). The receptor was isolated from an adult who was a healthcare worker with PCR-confirmed SARS-CoV-2 infection or an uninfected control (not recorded which). In nucleotides, the CDR3 is TGCAGCGTTGTCGGCCTCACAGGGATCCCCTACAATGAGCAGTTCTTC. Protein product: CSVVGLTGIPYNEQFF.